Included here is one T cell receptor (beta chain) sequence, with context. The study enrolled patients aged 18 to 65 with newly diagnosed hyperthyroidism of under 2 months' duration. The data belong to a study of T cells in Graves' hyperthyroidism and ophthalmopathy. Using RNA transcripts as the source, TCR beta CDR3 regions were amplified. The TCR CDR3 was amplified in a first-round RT-PCR using the HTBI primer set. TCRdb analysed the multiplex PCR reads with MiXCR anew, one entry per CDR3 protein. This sample has approximately 640,000 distinct CDR3 sequences, with around 16% found just once. This clonotype was obtained from a woman aged 30 to 39 with Graves' hyperthyroidism. Sequenced sample: blood.

CDR3 in amino acids: CASTSRAETGRLAGKNTGELFF. The CDR3 DNA reads as TGTGCCAGTACCTCCCGGGCGGAAACAGGAAGGCTAGCGGGGAAGAACACCGGGGAGCTGTTTTTT. The rearrangement links TRBV19 to TRBJ2-2, with TRBD2 matching over 9 bases. The CDR3 has 22 residues. In germline, CDR1 is LNHDA, CDR2 SQIVND (reference sequence). The V gene end was trimmed by 7 bases and the J gene end by 1 base; junction bases not matched to a gene: 25.